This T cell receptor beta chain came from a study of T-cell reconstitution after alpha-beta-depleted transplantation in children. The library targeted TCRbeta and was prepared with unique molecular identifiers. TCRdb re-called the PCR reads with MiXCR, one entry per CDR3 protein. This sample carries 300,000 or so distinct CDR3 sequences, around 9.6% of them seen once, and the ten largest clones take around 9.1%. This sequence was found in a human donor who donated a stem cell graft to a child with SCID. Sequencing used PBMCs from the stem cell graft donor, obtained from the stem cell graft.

In DNA, the CDR3 is TGCAGTGCTAGAGACCCCAACCGGGACAGGGGGGCGTACCAAGAGACCCAGTACTTC. Protein product: CSARDPNRDRGAYQETQYF. The chain employs TRBV20-1 and TRBJ2-5; 11 bases line up with TRBD1. The CDR3 runs 19 residues. Germline assignment: CDR1 DFQATT and CDR2 SNEGSKA (reference sequence). Trimming took 0 bases from V and 0 from J; bases not matched to a gene: 12.